The following is a TCR beta chain sequence with its context. This clonotype was observed a handful of times. What antigen it recognizes has not been identified. Nothing much larger sits one base from this clone, and base qualities are not available. Total RNA and DNA were co-extracted from 20-30 mg of bulk tissue with the AllPrep DNA/RNA mini kit, without cell sorting. Four to six patients with histopathologically diagnosed primary liver carcinoma underwent surgical resection in China between November 2015 and March 2016. At the time of sampling, the patients were treatment-naive and had chronic HBV infection. Five spatially separated regions were sampled per tumor: superior, inferior, left-lateral and right-lateral poles, plus the tumor centre. More than 90% viable tumor cells were found by histology in every tumor sample. Fresh tumor and adjacent tissue pieces were bisected, with one half stored in RNAlater at -80 degrees C and the other half sent for histology.

This record belongs to a study of tumor-infiltrating lymphocytes in primary liver carcinoma (dated by TCRdb to 2015 to 2018). With respect to the entire study: Of the five patients (three men and two women, aged 30 to 69 years), four had hepatocellular carcinoma and one had combined HCC and intrahepatic cholangiocarcinoma. The five patients had tumors staged T1-T3 N0M0, with maximum diameters ranging from roughly 4.2 to 11 cm. Samples yielded roughly 3.5 to 8 million productive TCRbeta reads; read depth did not differ significantly between tissue types. Across five regions of each liver tumor, along with adjacent normal tissue and blood, the study brought together TCRbeta repertoire sequencing, expression microarrays and whole-exome sequencing. A total of roughly 35 specimens from 5 patients went through TCRbeta repertoire sequencing, namely 25 tumor regions, 5 adjacent noncancerous liver tissues and 5 peripheral blood samples. The 20 to 25 tumor region samples were profiled with Agilent mRNA microarrays so that TCRbeta repertoire diversity could be related to the local molecular phenotype. Technical replicate repertoires showed high reproducibility, with mean shared-clone rates approximately 0.89 and correlation coefficients above 0.98. Study-wide findings and limitations: Because the samples were bulk and unsorted, CD4+ and CD8+ T cell repertoires could not be compared. Only five patients were included in the study, and the authors note that the findings should be validated in a larger study. Compared with blood, tumors had a significantly larger share of the repertoire taken up by the top 250 clones (p = 0.039). Repertoire overlap was found to be higher between tumor regions (mean roughly 36%) than between tumor-adjacent (approximately 17%) or tumor-blood (around 15%) pairs, consistent with antigen-driven expansion. Only roughly 7-24% of top clones appeared in all five regions of a tumor, which suggests that tumor-infiltrating T cells are spatially heterogeneous. Only the TCR beta chain was sequenced, which likely underestimates true repertoire diversity because unpaired alpha chains were not captured.

TCRbeta-specific cDNA was reverse-transcribed from about 500 ng total RNA using a constant-region primer and ProtoScript II reverse transcriptase. Construction of the TCRbeta libraries relied on three nested rounds of multiplex PCR, following a slightly modified ARM-PCR procedure. Each of the first two PCR rounds ran for about 11 cycles using multiplex TRBV1-TRBV30 forward primers together with a Cbeta reverse primer. Sample barcodes and Illumina adapters were attached in a final 25-cycle PCR using Deep VentR polymerase. Before sequencing, amplicons between 200 and 500 bp were purified from gel using a QIAquick gel extraction kit. TCRbeta amplicons were sequenced on an Illumina HiSeq 2500 with 250-bp paired-end reads. Concerning the study's data processing: Quality trimming of reads was performed with Trimmomatic v0.33, and paired reads were merged with FLASH v1.2.11 so that full CDR3 sequences could be recovered. MiGEC v1.2.1b assigned V, D and J germline segments to the rearranged TCRbeta sequences. Clonotype statistics and Shannon-Wiener diversity indices were calculated with VDJtools v1.0.0. To reduce sampling bias, subsequent analyses other than the diversity analysis used only the 250 most abundant clonotypes in each sample. Starting from the raw public reads, TCRdb applied fastp trimming at Q25, assembled clones with MiXCR and retained in-frame beta chains. A single entry per CDR3 protein holds the most common genes and DNA from its merged rows. In this record, the V and J calls reflect TCRdb's handling and not the investigators' own analysis. Within this sample are 45,000 to 65,000 distinct CDR3 sequences, with over 65% of them counted one time only. The ten largest make up approximately 25% of the sample.

Trimming costs V 7 bases and J 10 bases, and their ends lie 21 bases apart. CDR1 is given as SQVTM and CDR2 as ANQGSEA, both from the germline V gene. The CDR3 holds 13 amino acids from the cysteine to the phenylalanine. This entry keeps only the CDR3 DNA: 39 bases, framed from base 1. The sequence came from a man aged 35-49 years with primary liver carcinoma and hepatitis B virus infection. Sequencing was carried out using liver tumor tissue from sampling region 5. The intended sense of this specimen's cell subset or site label: tumor region T5, tumor centre. The sequence joins TRBV29-1 to TRBJ2-3, with TRBD1 as a weak D call on 5 bases. The nucleotide sequence reads TGCAGCGGAAGGCAGGGTGGCACTGATCCGCAGTATTTT. Translated, this is CSGRQGGTDPQYF.